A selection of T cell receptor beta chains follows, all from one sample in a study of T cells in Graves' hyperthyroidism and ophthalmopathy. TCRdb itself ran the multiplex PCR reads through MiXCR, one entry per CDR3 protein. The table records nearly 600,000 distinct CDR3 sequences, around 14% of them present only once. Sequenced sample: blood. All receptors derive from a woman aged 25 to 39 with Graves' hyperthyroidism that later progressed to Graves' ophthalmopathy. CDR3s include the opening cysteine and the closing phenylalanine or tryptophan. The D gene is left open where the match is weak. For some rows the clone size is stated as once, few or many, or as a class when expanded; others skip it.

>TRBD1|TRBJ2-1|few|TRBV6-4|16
TGTGCCAGCAGCGTCGAGGGGGCCCGCCCCTGGGGTGAGCAGTTCTTC
CASSVEGARPWGEQFF
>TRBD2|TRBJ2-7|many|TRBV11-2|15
TGTGCCAGCAGCCCATATTCGGGACTAGCGGTGGAGGAGTACTTC
CASSPYSGLAVEEYF
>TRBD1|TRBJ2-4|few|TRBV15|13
TGTGCCACCAGAGCCTATACCGGGACAGGACAGTACTTC
CATRAYTGTGQYF
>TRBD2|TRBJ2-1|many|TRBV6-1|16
TGTGCCAGCAGTGAAAGCTTGACTAGCGGGTACAATGAGCAGTTCTTC
CASSESLTSGYNEQFF
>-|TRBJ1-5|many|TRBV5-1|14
TGCGCCAGCAGCTTGGGGGGGGCTGGTCAGCCCCAGCATTTT
CASSLGGAGQPQHF
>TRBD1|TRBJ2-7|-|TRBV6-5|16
TGTGCCAGCAGTTACGACAGGGCAATCAGCTCCTACGAGCAGTACTTC
CASSYDRAISSYEQYF
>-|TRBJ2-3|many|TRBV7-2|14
TGTGCCAGCAGCTTCCTACCTAGCACAGATACGCAGTATTTT
CASSFLPSTDTQYF
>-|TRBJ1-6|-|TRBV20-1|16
TGCAGTGCTAGGAGTTTTGGGAGCTCCTATAATTCACCCCTCCACTTT
CSARSFGSSYNSPLHF
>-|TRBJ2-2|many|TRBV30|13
TGTGCCTGGAATCAGGGGCCGGCCGGGGAGCTGTTTTTT
CAWNQGPAGELFF
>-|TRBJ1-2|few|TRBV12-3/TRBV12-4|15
TGTGCCAGCACCCCCGGGGGGACATTTAACTATGGCTACACCTTC
CASTPGGTFNYGYTF
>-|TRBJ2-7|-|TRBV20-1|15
TGCAGTGCTAGAGATAAAGGCGGGGGCGCTTACGAGCAGTACTTC
CSARDKGGGAYEQYF
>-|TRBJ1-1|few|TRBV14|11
TGTGCCAGCAGCCAATACCAGGAAGCTTTCTTT
CASSQYQEAFF
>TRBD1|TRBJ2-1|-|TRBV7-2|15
TGTGCCAGCAGCTACTGGACAGGGGCTTTGAATGGGCAGTTCTTC
CASSYWTGALNGQFF
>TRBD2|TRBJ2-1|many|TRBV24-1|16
TGTGCCACCAGTGATAGGGCTAGCGGGATTGTCAATGAGCAGTTCTTC
CATSDRASGIVNEQFF
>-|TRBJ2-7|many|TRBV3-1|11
TGTGCCAGCAGCCAGGGTTACGAGCAGTACTTC
CASSQGYEQYF
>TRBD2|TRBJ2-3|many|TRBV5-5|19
TGTGCCAGCACACCGAGCACCTGGGCGGGAGGATCTACCACAGATACGCAGTATTTT
CASTPSTWAGGSTTDTQYF
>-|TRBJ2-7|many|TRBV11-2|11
TGTGCCAGCAGCTTAGATCGCGAGCAGTACTTC
CASSLDREQYF
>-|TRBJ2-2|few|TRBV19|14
TGTGCCAGTACGATAGCTAGGGACACCGGGGAGCTGTTTTTT
CASTIARDTGELFF
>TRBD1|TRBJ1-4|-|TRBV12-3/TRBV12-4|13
TGTGCCGGCAAAGAGGGGGCATGTGAAAAACTGTTTTTT
CAGKEGACEKLFF
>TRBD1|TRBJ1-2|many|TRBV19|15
TGTGCCAGTAGTACCGGACAGGGGGCGCCGAGTGGCTACACCTTC
CASSTGQGAPSGYTF
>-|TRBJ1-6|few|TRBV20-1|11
TGCAGTGTAGGGGTCAGTTCACCCCTCCACTTT
CSVGVSSPLHF
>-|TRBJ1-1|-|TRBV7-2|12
TGTGCCGGTGGTCAGCAGAACACTGAAGCTTTCTTT
CAGGQQNTEAFF
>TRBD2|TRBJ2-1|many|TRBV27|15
TGTGCCAGCAGCCCGCCGGGACTAGCTGACAATGAGCAGTTCTTC
CASSPPGLADNEQFF
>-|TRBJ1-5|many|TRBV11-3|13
TGTGCCAGCAGCACTCAGCCTGACCAGCCCCAGCATTTT
CASSTQPDQPQHF
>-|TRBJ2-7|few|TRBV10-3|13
TGTGCCATCAGTGAGGTCCCTTCGGGGGAGCAGTACTTC
CAISEVPSGEQYF
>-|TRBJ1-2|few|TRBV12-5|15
TGTGCTAGTGGTACGGCTTCCGGGACATCTTATGGCTACACCTTC
CASGTASGTSYGYTF
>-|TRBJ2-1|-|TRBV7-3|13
TGTGCCAGCAGCTTGATGGGAAACAATGAGCAGTTCTTC
CASSLMGNNEQFF
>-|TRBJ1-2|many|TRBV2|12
TGTGCCAGCAGGGATATGGGCTATGGCTACACCTTC
CASRDMGYGYTF
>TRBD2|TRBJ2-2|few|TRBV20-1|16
TGCAGTGCTACCGGACTAGCACCAGCGAACACCGGGGAGCTGTTTTTT
CSATGLAPANTGELFF
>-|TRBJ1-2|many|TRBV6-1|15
TGTGCCAGCAGTTACCTAGGGGAGCTTAACTATGGCTACACCTTC
CASSYLGELNYGYTF
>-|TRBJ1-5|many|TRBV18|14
TGTGCCAGCCGCCGGGGACTTGGGGATCAGCCCCAGCATTTT
CASRRGLGDQPQHF
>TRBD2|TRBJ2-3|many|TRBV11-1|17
TGTGCCAGCAGCAACGCACCGGGACTAGCGAACACAGATACGCAGTATTTT
CASSNAPGLANTDTQYF
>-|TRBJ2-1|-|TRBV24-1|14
TGTGCCACCAGTGATTTGAATGAAGGACATGAGCAGTTCTTC
CATSDLNEGHEQFF
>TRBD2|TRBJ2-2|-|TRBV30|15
TGTGCCTGGCAAGGGGACTACCTACACACCGAGGAGCTGTTTTTT
CAWQGDYLHTEELFF
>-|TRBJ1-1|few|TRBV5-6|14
TGTGCCAGCAGCTTGGTTTACATGAACACTGAAGCTTTCTTT
CASSLVYMNTEAFF
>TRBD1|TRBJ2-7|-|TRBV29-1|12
TGCAGCGTCCAGGGACAGGGGTACGAGCAGTACTTC
CSVQGQGYEQYF
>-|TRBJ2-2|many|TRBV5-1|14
TGCGCCAGCAGCTCCTGGGGAGGCACCGGGGAGCTGTTTTTT
CASSSWGGTGELFF
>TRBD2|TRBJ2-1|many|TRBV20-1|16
TGCAGTGCTAGAGAGCCTAGCGGGAGCTCCTACAATGAGCAGTTCTTC
CSAREPSGSSYNEQFF
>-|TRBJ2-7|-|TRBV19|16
TGTGCCAGTAGGCAGGGGGGACTGCCGGAGATCTACGAGCAGTACTTC
CASRQGGLPEIYEQYF
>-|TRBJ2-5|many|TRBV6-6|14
TGTGCCAGCAGTTACCGACAGGAGGCGGAGACCCAGTACTTC
CASSYRQEAETQYF
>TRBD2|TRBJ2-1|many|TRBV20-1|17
TGCAGTGCTAGAGCCCCCCGTGATAGCGGGAGAGTTAATGAGCAGTTCTTC
CSARAPRDSGRVNEQFF
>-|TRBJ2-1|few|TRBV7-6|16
TGTGCCAGCAGCCGGATCTTGGGAAGCTCCTACAATGAGCAGTTCTTC
CASSRILGSSYNEQFF
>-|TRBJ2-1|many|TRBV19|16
TGTGCCAGTAGTATAGCAGCAGGGGAGCCCTACAATGAGCAGTTCTTC
CASSIAAGEPYNEQFF
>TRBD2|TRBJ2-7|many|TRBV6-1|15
TGTGCCAGCAGTGAAGCGGGCGGGAGAGTCTACGAGCAGTACTTC
CASSEAGGRVYEQYF